Presented here are 11 T cell receptor beta chains from one specimen sequenced in a study of blood T cells in healthy people across ages. The authors ran a second PCR of about 6 to 11 cycles using a sample-barcoded 5' primer and a J-beta primer mix. Using its own MiXCR run on the 5' RACE reads, TCRdb lists one record per CDR3 protein. The data show 1.5 million to 2 million distinct CDR3 sequences, roughly 52% seen once. The specimen sequenced was blood. The source is a woman between 40 and 50 years old in good health.

The J gene is TRBJ2-1, the V gene TRBV13, with 9 bases fitting TRBD1. The CDR3 covers 16 residues. CDR1 PRHDT and CDR2 FYEKMQ come from the germline V gene (reference sequence). V was pared by 0 bases and J by 6 bases, with 6 bases of the junction left unmatched. The CDR3 region is CASSLGQGAGGNEQFF. The CDR3 region has the DNA TGTGCCAGCAGCTTAGGACAGGGGGCGGGCGGCAATGAGCAGTTCTTC.

This clonotype was counted once. This rearrangement joins TRBV13 to TRBJ1-2; no definite D call. The germline CDR1 and CDR2 sequences are PRHDT and FYEKMQ (reference sequence). The CDR3 consists of 14 residues. V lost 0 bases and J lost 6, with 11 bases in between. The CDR3 region is CASSLGAEVDGYTF. CDR3 bases: TGTGCCAGCAGCTTAGGAGCAGAGGTCGATGGCTACACCTTC.

This sequence joins TRBV29-1 and TRBJ2-4; 11 positions agree with TRBD2. V lost 1 base and J lost 0; bases outside the gene matches: 11. Germline V lookup: CDR1 SQVTM, CDR2 ANQGSEA. This CDR3 is 19 amino acids long. CDR3 bases: TGCAGCGTTGAAGGTGGGCCTAGCGGGGGGACCCTAGCCAAAAACATTCAGTACTTC. Protein sequence: CSVEGGPSGGTLAKNIQYF.

This chain uses TRBV3-1 with TRBJ1-2; D perhaps matches TRBD1 (6 bases). Germline assignment: CDR1 LGHDT and CDR2 YNNKEL (reference sequence). The germline V and J ends were trimmed by 4 bases and 4 bases, with 16 bases remaining between them. This CDR3 is built from 15 residues. The CDR3 reads CASSPTSWGAYGYTF. The CDR3, as DNA: TGTGCCAGCAGCCCAACCTCATGGGGGGCCTATGGCTACACCTTC.

In regard to this clonotype: A much larger clone lies one base from this, so it may be a read error. This sequence joins TRBV6-2 or TRBV6-3 and TRBJ2-5, with D maybe TRBD2 (6 bases). The J call could be wrong; TRBJ2-4 is a better fit for the DNA end. CDR1 and CDR2 (germline): MNHEY, SVGEGT. The CDR3 length is 14 residues. The CDR3 is CASSGGLPKNIQYF. CDR3 coding DNA: TGTGCCAGCAGCGGCGGACTACCTAAAAACATTCAGTACTTC.

The sample holds a few counts of this clonotype. The chain links TRBV7-8 to TRBJ2-1; possibly TRBD1 for D (5 bases). Germline V gene sequence: CDR1 SGHVS, CDR2 FQNEAQ. The CDR3 length is 16 residues. With 5 bases removed from V and 0 bases from J, the gap between germline ends came to 14 bases. The DNA for the CDR3 is TGTGCCAGCAGCAAGGCAGGGTTTAGCTCCTACAATGAGCAGTTCTTC. It codes for CASSKAGFSSYNEQFF. Complete variable domain (other parts from reference TRBV7-8 and TRBJ2-1): GAGVSQSPRYKVAKRGQDVALRCDPISGHVSLFWYQQALGQGPEFLTYFQNEAQLDKSGLPSDRFFAERPEGSVSTLKIQRTQQEDSAVYLCASSKAGFSSYNEQFFGPGTRLTVL.

The chain is built from TRBV20-1 and TRBJ2-7; TRBD2 aligns across 11 bases. The CDR3 contains 17 residues. V was clipped by 3 bases and J by 7 bases; unmatched bases: 17. Germline assignment: CDR1 DFQATT and CDR2 SNEGSKA (reference sequence). CDR3 DNA sequence: TGCAGTGCTAGTAGGCTAGCGGGGGGTCGTTGGGTCAATGAGCAGTACTTC. It codes for CSASRLAGGRWVNEQYF.

Only a few counts were recorded for this clonotype. The chain joins TRBV4-3 to TRBJ2-6; maybe TRBD2 (6 bases). The CDR3 sequence is 18 residues long. Looked up from germline, CDR1 is LGHNA and CDR2 is YSLEER. V lost 0 bases, J lost 0 bases, and 12 bases lay in between. In DNA, the CDR3 is TGCGCCAGCAGCCAAGATGGAGGGGTCCTCTCTGGGGCCAACGTCCTGACTTTC. Translation: CASSQDGGVLSGANVLTF.

The rearrangement links TRBV28 to TRBJ2-5, with D maybe TRBD1 (5 bases). The last part of the DNA fits TRBJ2-7 better; the J call may be wrong. Per germline, CDR1 MDHEN and CDR2 SYDVKM. CDR3 size: 11 residues. This chain's CDR3 is CASSQGCEQYF. Written as DNA, the CDR3 is TGTGCCAGCAGCCAGGGTTGCGAGCAGTACTTC.

The chain joins TRBV20-1 to TRBJ1-5, with 7 nucleotides matching TRBD1. The CDR3 is 15 residues long. Per the germline V gene, CDR1 is DFQATT and CDR2 is SNEGSKA (reference sequence). The V gene end was trimmed by 4 bases and the J gene end by 0 bases; junction bases not matched to a gene: 6. The CDR3 is CSATTGTASNQPQHF. The CDR3 nucleotides are TGCAGTGCTACCACTGGGACAGCTAGCAATCAGCCCCAGCATTTT.

The genes are TRBV9 and TRBJ1-1, with TRBD1 as a possible D gene (5 bases). Germline-derived CDR1 and CDR2 are SGDLS and YYNGEE. CDR3 length equals 16 residues. The ends were cut back, 0 bases at V and 3 bases at J, with 15 bases in the middle. CDR3 DNA sequence: TGTGCCAGCAGCGTAGTGCAGGGAAGGATGGACACTGAAGCTTTCTTT. Its protein is CASSVVQGRMDTEAFF. Filled out from reference TRBV9 and TRBJ1-1, the complete variable domain reads DSGVTQTPKHLITATGQRVTLRCSPRSGDLSVYWYQQSLDQGLQFLIQYYNGEERAKGNILERFSAQQFPDLHSELNLSSLELGDSALYFCASSVVQGRMDTEAFFGQGTRLTVV.